This T cell receptor beta chain was observed in a study of cytomegalovirus exposure and HLA in healthy donors. Findings and caveats of the study: TCR beta chains associated with HLA were, in a later analysis, more clonally expanded than equally common others. Among CMV-associated TCR beta chains, most appeared HLA-restricted in a later analysis. In an earlier analysis, about 87% or about 30%: the productive usage of most TCR beta V segments.

About this clone itself: Antigen unknown.

With 60 Vbeta and 13 Jbeta primers, the PCR was carried out. Here immunoSEQ multiplex PCR was the method, and the copy in TCRdb shows in-frame clones only, minus some. The repertoire holds about 110,000 clones, with roughly four fifths as singletons. CDR1 is SEHNR and CDR2 is FQNEAQ in the germline V gene (reference sequence). V gave up 1 base and J gave up 7 bases; unmatched junction bases: 5. The CDR3 length is 15 residues. Sequencing input: PBMCs. This TCR came from a woman between 45 and 65 years old in good health and CMV-seropositive. The chain carries TRBV7-9 and TRBJ2-1; 9 bases map to TRBD1. The chain's CDR3 is CASSLEGQGKNEQFF. The CDR3 DNA reads TGTGCCAGCAGCTTAGAAGGACAGGGGAAGAATGAGCAGTTCTTC.